A single sample gave rise to the 27 T cell receptor beta chains below, sequenced in a study of cytomegalovirus exposure and HLA in healthy donors. With 60 Vbeta and 13 Jbeta primers, the PCR was carried out. Libraries were prepared by immunoSEQ multiplex PCR; TCRdb keeps only in-frame clonotypes and omits some of them. The data hold roughly 190,000 clones, with 75% to 90% observed a single time. Sequenced sample: PBMCs. These receptors came from a young woman in good health and CMV-seronegative.

Concerning this clone: This sample includes further DNA sequences coding for the same CDR3. J is TRBJ1-4 and V is TRBV18; TRBD1 matches 7 bases. This CDR3 has 14 residues. Germline trimming cut 4 bases from V and 3 bases from J; bases unmatched to any gene: 2. Germline V gives CDR1 KGHSH, CDR2 LQKENI. CDR3 residues: CASSLGQANEKLFF. Here the CDR3 DNA reads TGTGCCAGCTCACTTGGACAGGCTAATGAAAAACTGTTTTTT.

J is TRBJ2-5 and V is TRBV7-7, with D unclear. CDR3 length: 14 amino acids. Trimming pared 5 bases from V and 4 bases from J, leaving 14 bases between. CDR1 is SSHAT and CDR2 is FNYEAQ in the germline V gene (reference sequence). The CDR3 is CASSLLGVLETQYF. CDR3 bases: TGTGCCAGCAGCCTACTGGGCGTGTTAGAGACCCAGTACTTC. Full variable domain (rest looked up from reference TRBV7-7 and TRBJ2-5): GAGVSQSPRYKVTKRGQDVTLRCDPISSHATLYWYQQALGQGPEFLTYFNYEAQPDKSGLPSDRFSAERPEGSISTLTIQRTEQRDSAMYRCASSLLGVLETQYFGPGTRLLVL.

The chain joins TRBV7-8 to TRBJ1-2; TRBD1 matches 9 bases. In germline, CDR1 is SGHVS, CDR2 FQNEAQ. V shed 5 bases, J shed 5 bases, and the junction held 15 bases outside the gene matches. The CDR3 covers 17 residues. Here the CDR3 DNA reads TGTGCCAGCAGCCCGGATTCGGGACAGGGATACCTGTATGGCTACACCTTC. Protein sequence: CASSPDSGQGYLYGYTF.

The rearrangement uses TRBV30 and TRBJ2-7, with D uncertain. The CDR3 is 13 amino acids. Germline assignment: CDR1 GTSNPN and CDR2 SVGIG (reference sequence). Trimming left V 7 bases short and J 0 bases short, with 13 bases between. The DNA of the CDR3 is TGTGCCTTGCAAACAGAGAGCTCCTACGAGCAGTACTTC. This gives the protein CALQTESSYEQYF.

V is TRBV6-6 and J is TRBJ1-1, with D tentatively TRBD1 (6 bases). The V end lost 6 bases, the J end lost 5 bases, and 13 bases lay between the germline ends. The germline gives CDR1 MNHNY, CDR2 SVGAGI (reference sequence). The CDR3 covers 13 residues. CDR3 sequence reads: CASSPNRATEAFF. As DNA, the CDR3 is TGTGCCAGCAGCCCTAACAGGGCTACTGAAGCTTTCTTT.

Comments on this clone: A read error may account for a junction end that differs from germline. This rearrangement joins TRBV7-9 to TRBJ1-4, with D possibly being TRBD1 (5 bases). Germline values: CDR1 SEHNR, CDR2 FQNEAQ (reference sequence). This CDR3 has 15 amino acids. CDR3: CSSSLGAGMIEKLFF. CDR3 DNA sequence: TGTTCCAGCAGCTTAGGGGCAGGGATGATTGAAAAACTGTTTTTT.

The chain has TRBV5-8 and TRBJ1-6; D is perhaps TRBD1 (5 bases). The V and J ends lost 2 bases and 7 bases respectively, with 7 bases between them. Germline CDR1 SGHTS, CDR2 YDEGEE. The CDR3 is 13 amino acids. The CDR3 reads CASSFDSNSPLHF. The DNA of the CDR3 is TGTGCCAGCAGCTTTGACAGCAATTCACCCCTCCACTTT.

The V call is TRBV27, the J call TRBJ1-6; 7 bases are a match to TRBD1. V lost 5 bases and J lost 15; bases outside the gene matches: 4. The CDR3 length is 11 residues. Germline lookup yields CDR1 MNHEY and CDR2 SMNVEV (reference sequence). The CDR3 bases are TGTGCCAGCAGTCCCGGGACAGACCTCCACTTT. Its translation is CASSPGTDLHF.

This rearrangement joins TRBV10-3 to TRBJ1-1, with 9 bases matching TRBD1. The V gene's germline CDR1 is ENHRY and CDR2 SYGVKD. The CDR3 covers 16 residues. J gave up 4 bases and V 7 bases, and 13 bases lay outside the gene matches. CDR3: CAITKSKQGAPTEAFF. The DNA for the CDR3 is TGTGCCATCACCAAATCCAAACAGGGGGCGCCCACTGAAGCTTTCTTT.

This chain uses TRBV7-2 with TRBJ2-7; 7 positions agree with TRBD1. This CDR3 has 13 residues. Germline lookup yields CDR1 SGHTA and CDR2 FQGNSA. V was clipped by 5 bases and J by 3 bases; unmatched bases: 4. This CDR3 is CASSEGQSYEQYF. CDR3 DNA: TGTGCCAGCAGCGAGGGACAGAGCTACGAGCAGTACTTC.

V usage is TRBV11-3 and J usage is TRBJ2-5; 10 nucleotides line up with TRBD2. In germline, CDR1 is SGHNT, CDR2 YENEEA. The V segment lost 5 bases and the J segment 8 bases; nucleotides outside the gene matches: 11. This CDR3 comprises 15 residues. Here the CDR3 reads CASSPLGLAGETQYF. CDR3 in DNA: TGTGCCAGCAGCCCCCTTGGGCTAGCGGGAGAAACCCAGTACTTC.

The genes are TRBV2 and TRBJ2-3, with TRBD2 identical over 13 bases. Trimming cost V 5 bases and J 1 base; bases outside gene matches: 3. CDR3 size: 16 residues. Germline V gene sequence: CDR1 SNHLY, CDR2 FYNNEI. The CDR3 nucleotides read TGTGCCAGCAGTAGAGGGACTAGCGGGGGCACAGATACGCAGTATTTT. It specifies CASSRGTSGGTDTQYF. Full variable domain (remainder filled in from reference TRBV2 and TRBJ2-3): EPEVTQTPSHQVTQMGQEVILRCVPISNHLYFYWYRQILGQKVEFLVSFYNNEISEKSEIFDDQFSVERPDGSNFTLKIRSTKLEDSAMYFCASSRGTSGGTDTQYFGPGTRLTVL.

The CDR3 protein is CASSKARTGGFNEQYF. CDR3 DNA: TGTGCCAGCAGCAAAGCGCGGACAGGGGGCTTCAACGAGCAGTACTTC. The chain is built from TRBV21-1 and TRBJ2-7; TRBD1 is the table's D call, not checked against the DNA. TRBV21-1 is flagged as a pseudogene. This CDR3 region has 16 residues.

V gene TRBV10-2 combines with J gene TRBJ1-5; 7 nucleotides line up with TRBD1. Germline lookup yields CDR1 WSHSY and CDR2 SAAADI. J lost 4 bases, V lost 3 bases, and 6 bases had no gene match. CDR3 length: 15 residues. The CDR3: CASSELRGQNQPQHF. The DNA for the CDR3 is TGCGCCAGCAGTGAATTAAGGGGGCAGAATCAGCCCCAGCATTTT.

Comment on this clone: The same CDR3 is also encoded by other DNA sequences in this sample. The chain recombines TRBV27 with TRBJ2-7, with 10 bases that match TRBD2. The CDR3 length is 14 residues. J was trimmed by 2 bases and V by 6 bases; bases with no gene match: 4. The germline CDR1 and CDR2 sequences are MNHEY and SMNVEV (reference sequence). CDR3 loop: CASSLAGGPYEQYF. Written as DNA, the CDR3 is TGTGCCAGCAGCTTAGCGGGAGGCCCCTACGAGCAGTACTTC.

V and J are TRBV11-3 and TRBJ2-1; no clear D. CDR3 length: 15 amino acids. The germline V and J ends were trimmed by 1 base and 4 bases, with 11 bases remaining between them. Germline V gene sequence: CDR1 SGHNT, CDR2 YENEEA. CDR3 sequence: CASSLGLPPYNEQFF. DNA of the CDR3: TGTGCCAGCAGCTTAGGACTCCCTCCATACAATGAGCAGTTCTTC.

The CDR3 bases are TGCAGCGTTGTGTACTCTGGGGCCAACGTCCTGACTTTC. Translated: CSVVYSGANVLTF. The chain joins TRBV29-1 to TRBJ2-6, with no clear D. V was shortened by 4 bases and J by 0 bases, with 4 bases between the two germline ends. The germline CDR1 and CDR2 sequences are SQVTM and ANQGSEA. The CDR3 has 13 amino acids.

This chain connects TRBV7-8 to TRBJ2-3, with unresolved D. With 0 bases removed from V and 2 bases from J, the gap between germline ends came to 6 bases. The CDR3 is made up of 14 amino acids. Germline CDR1 SGHVS, CDR2 FQNEAQ. Written as DNA, the CDR3 is TGTGCCAGCAGCTTAGCCCCCCACACAGATACGCAGTATTTT. It yields the protein CASSLAPHTDTQYF.

The gene calls are TRBV19 and TRBJ2-5, with D possibly TRBD1 on 6 matching bases. V shed 2 bases and J shed 2 bases, with 12 bases lying between them. Looked up from germline, CDR1 is LNHDA and CDR2 is SQIVND (reference sequence). The CDR3 runs 15 residues. In nucleotides, the CDR3 is TGTGCCAGTAGTATATTGGCAGGGGAGCAAGAGACCCAGTACTTC. Protein sequence: CASSILAGEQETQYF.

The chain has TRBV7-6 and TRBJ2-7; 9 positions match TRBD1. This CDR3 has 13 amino acids. Germline V gene lookup returns CDR1 SGHVS and CDR2 FNYEAQ. After removal of 4 bases from V and 5 bases from J, the junction contained 3 bases not matched to a gene. DNA of the CDR3: TGTGCCAGCAGCTGGACAGGGGACGACGAGCAGTACTTC. Translated, it gives CASSWTGDDEQYF.

The chain couples TRBV6-6 to TRBJ1-2, with 9 bases identical to TRBD1. Germline V gene lookup returns CDR1 MNHNY and CDR2 SVGAGI (reference sequence). The J segment lost 8 bases and the V segment lost 5 bases, leaving 9 bases of the junction unmatched. CDR3 length: 14 amino acids. This CDR3 is CASSLPGQGKGYTF. The CDR3 DNA follows: TGTGCCAGCAGTCTCCCGGGACAGGGCAAAGGCTACACCTTC.

The chain uses TRBV4-1 and TRBJ2-7; D may be TRBD1 (5 bases). The germline CDR1 and CDR2 sequences are MGHRA and YSYEKL. V was clipped by 8 bases and J by 3 bases, with 11 bases between them. The CDR3 consists of 12 residues. The CDR3 bases are TGCGCCAGCTCGTCAGGGTTCTACGAGCAGTACTTC. Translation gives CASSSGFYEQYF.

The chain links TRBV27 to TRBJ2-1; D possibly corresponds to TRBD2 (6 bases). Trimming took 4 bases from V and 4 from J, leaving 14 bases between them. Per germline, CDR1 MNHEY and CDR2 SMNVEV (reference sequence). This CDR3 has 15 residues. The CDR3, as DNA: TGTGCCAGCAGTTCCTCGGGTGGAGGGTACAATGAGCAGTTCTTC. It yields the protein CASSSSGGGYNEQFF.

The chain links TRBV28 to TRBJ1-1; D is unresolved. V lost 11 bases, J lost 0 bases, and 10 bases lay in between. This CDR3 region has 12 residues. Germline loops: CDR1 MDHEN, CDR2 SYDVKM. This CDR3 reads CAGRSLNTEAFF. The CDR3 DNA reads TGTGCCGGGCGCAGCCTGAACACTGAAGCTTTCTTT. Looking up the rest from reference TRBV28 and TRBJ1-1 gives the full variable domain: DVKVTQSSRYLVKRTGEKVFLECVQDMDHENMFWYRQDPGLGLRLIYFSYDVKMKEKGDIPEGYSVSREKKERFSLILESASTNQTSMYLCAGRSLNTEAFFGQGTRLTVV.

The chain employs TRBV18 and TRBJ2-7, with 9 bases that match TRBD1. Germline V CDR1 and CDR2: KGHSH, LQKENI. The V segment lost 2 bases and the J segment 3 bases; nucleotides outside the gene matches: 5. The CDR3 is 15 residues long. Here the CDR3 reads CASSPVRDRVYEQYF. As DNA, the CDR3 is TGTGCCAGCTCACCAGTCCGGGACAGGGTCTACGAGCAGTACTTC.

This chain joins TRBV6-5 and TRBJ2-7, with 9 bases lining up with TRBD1. Germline CDR1 is MNHEY and CDR2 is SVGAGI. The CDR3 extends over 14 amino acids. The ends lost 7 bases at V and 5 bases at J; junction bases unmatched: 9. In DNA, the CDR3 is TGTGCCAGCACCCCGGACAGGGGAGGAGACGAGCAGTACTTC. This encodes CASTPDRGGDEQYF.

The V gene is TRBV28, the J gene TRBJ2-1; no firm D call. Trimming removed 5 bases from V and 7 bases from J, with 6 bases in between. Per germline, CDR1 MDHEN and CDR2 SYDVKM. This CDR3 has 11 residues. In nucleotides, the CDR3 is TGTGCCAGCAGTACATGGAATGAGCAGTTCTTC. It encodes CASSTWNEQFF.